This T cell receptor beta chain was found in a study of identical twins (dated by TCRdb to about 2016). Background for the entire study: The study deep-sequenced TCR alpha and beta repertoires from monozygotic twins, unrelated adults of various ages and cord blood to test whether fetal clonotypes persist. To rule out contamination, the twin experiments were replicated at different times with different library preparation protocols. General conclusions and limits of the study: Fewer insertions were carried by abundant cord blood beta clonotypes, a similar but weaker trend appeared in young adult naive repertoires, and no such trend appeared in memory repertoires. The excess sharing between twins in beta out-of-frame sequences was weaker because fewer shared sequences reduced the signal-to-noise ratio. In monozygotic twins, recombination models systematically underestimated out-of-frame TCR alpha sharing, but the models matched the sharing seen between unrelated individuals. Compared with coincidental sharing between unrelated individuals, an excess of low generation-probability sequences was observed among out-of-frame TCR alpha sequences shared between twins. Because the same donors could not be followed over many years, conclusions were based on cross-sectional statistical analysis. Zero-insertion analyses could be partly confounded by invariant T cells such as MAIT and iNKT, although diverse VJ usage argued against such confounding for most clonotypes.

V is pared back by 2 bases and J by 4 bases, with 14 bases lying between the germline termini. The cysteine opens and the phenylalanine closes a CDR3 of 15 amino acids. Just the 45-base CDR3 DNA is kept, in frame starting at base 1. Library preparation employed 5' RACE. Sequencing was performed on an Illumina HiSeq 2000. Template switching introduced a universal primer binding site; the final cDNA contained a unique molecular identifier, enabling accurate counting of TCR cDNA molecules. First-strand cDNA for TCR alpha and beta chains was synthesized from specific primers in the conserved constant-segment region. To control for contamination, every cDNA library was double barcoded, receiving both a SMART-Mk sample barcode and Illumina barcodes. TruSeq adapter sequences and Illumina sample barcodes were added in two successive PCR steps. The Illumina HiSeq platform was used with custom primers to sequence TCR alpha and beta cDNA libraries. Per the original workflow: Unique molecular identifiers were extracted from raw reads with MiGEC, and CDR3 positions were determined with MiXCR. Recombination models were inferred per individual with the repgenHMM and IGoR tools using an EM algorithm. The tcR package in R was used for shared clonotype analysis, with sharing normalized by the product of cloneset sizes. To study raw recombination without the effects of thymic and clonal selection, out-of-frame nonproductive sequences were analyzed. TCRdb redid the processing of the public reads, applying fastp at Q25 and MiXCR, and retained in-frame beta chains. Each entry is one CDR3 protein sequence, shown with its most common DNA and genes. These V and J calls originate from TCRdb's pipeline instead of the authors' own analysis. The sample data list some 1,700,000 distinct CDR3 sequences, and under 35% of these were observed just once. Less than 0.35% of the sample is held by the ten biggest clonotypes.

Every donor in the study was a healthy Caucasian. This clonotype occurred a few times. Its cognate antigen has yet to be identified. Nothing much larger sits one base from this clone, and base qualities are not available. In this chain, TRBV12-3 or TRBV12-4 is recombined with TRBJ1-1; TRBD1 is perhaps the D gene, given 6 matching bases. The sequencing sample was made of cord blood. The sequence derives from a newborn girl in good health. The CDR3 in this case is CASSLRVRGVTEAFF. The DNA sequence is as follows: TGTGCCAGCAGTTTAAGGGTGAGGGGGGTCACTGAAGCTTTCTTT.